One sample yielded the 20 T cell receptor beta chains listed below, sequenced in a study of OX40 agonist ivuxolimab in advanced cancers. TCRdb's copy holds only in-frame clones and misses some; the assay was immunoSEQ multiplex PCR. The sample yields some 50,000 clones, approximately 91% seen once. Sequencing was performed on CD4+ or CD8+ T cells sorted from blood, taken in a trial of the OX40 agonist ivuxolimab. Source of these receptors: an adult with an advanced solid tumor such as melanoma, head and neck, liver or kidney cancer.

The chain employs TRBV30 and TRBJ1-5; TRBD1 is a possible D gene (5 bases). The CDR3 is 14 residues long. Germline CDR1 is GTSNPN and CDR2 is SVGIG (reference sequence). The ends were cut back, 5 bases at V and 1 base at J, with 12 bases in the middle. The CDR3: CAWRGRQSNQPQHF. In DNA form, the CDR3 reads TGTGCCTGGCGGGGACGCCAGAGCAATCAGCCCCAGCATTTT.

The chain links TRBV7-8 to TRBJ2-3; possibly TRBD2 for D (6 bases). The CDR3 covers 13 residues. Per the germline V gene, CDR1 is SGHVS and CDR2 is FQNEAQ. V was cut by 5 bases and J by 3 bases, with 9 bases left in between. CDR3 nucleotides: TGTGCCAGCAGCCCCGGGACTACAGATACGCAGTATTTT. Amino acid sequence: CASSPGTTDTQYF.

The rearrangement uses TRBV6-5 and TRBJ1-1, with D possibly being TRBD1 (5 bases). Germline CDR1 reads MNHEY; CDR2 reads SVGAGI. The CDR3 is made up of 13 amino acids. The V gene lost 5 bases and the J gene lost 0 bases, with 7 bases spanning the gap. This chain's CDR3 is CASSRDLNTEAFF. CDR3 DNA: TGTGCCAGCAGTCGGGACCTGAACACTGAAGCTTTCTTT.

The chain has TRBV7-9 and TRBJ2-3; D may be TRBD2 (6 bases). CDR1 and CDR2 (germline): SEHNR, FQNEAQ (reference sequence). V lost 6 bases, J lost 5 bases, and 21 bases lay in between. This CDR3 comprises 16 residues. The CDR3 loop reads CASRDNTGERGDTQYF. The CDR3, as DNA: TGTGCCAGCAGAGATAACACGGGGGAGAGAGGAGATACGCAGTATTTT.

This clone appeared a few times. J is TRBJ2-3 and V is TRBV7-7, with 10 bases identical to TRBD2. The V gene end was trimmed by 5 bases and the J gene end by 4 bases; junction bases not matched to a gene: 3. CDR1 is SSHAT, CDR2 FNYEAQ, per germline (reference sequence). The CDR3 is made up of 14 amino acids. The CDR3, as DNA: TGTGCCAGCAGCCCCAGCGGGGGGGCAGATACGCAGTATTTT. Its translation: CASSPSGGADTQYF.

V usage is TRBV6-1 and J usage is TRBJ1-1; no definite D call. The V gene lost 8 bases and the J gene lost 7 bases, with 14 bases spanning the gap. This CDR3 has 12 residues. CDR1 MNHNS and CDR2 SASEGT come from the germline V gene. The CDR3 sequence is CASADFPVEAFF. As DNA, the CDR3 is TGTGCCAGCGCTGACTTTCCTGTTGAAGCTTTCTTT.

V usage is TRBV5-1 and J usage is TRBJ2-5, with TRBD2 matching 14 bases. The trim removed 0 bases at V and 5 bases at J, leaving 0 bases unmatched. The CDR3 contains 15 residues. Germline V CDR1 and CDR2: SGHRS, YFSETQ. CDR3 sequence (DNA): TGCGCCAGCAGCTTGGGACTAGCGGGGGGGGAGACCCAGTACTTC. Protein sequence: CASSLGLAGGETQYF.

As to this clone: Germline and junction disagree at one end, which may indicate a read error. The chain uses TRBV7-7 and TRBJ2-5; 7 nucleotides match TRBD2. The V gene's germline CDR1 is SSHAT and CDR2 FNYEAQ (reference sequence). The CDR3 is 17 amino acids. The CDR3 spells CASSLGPGLISQETQYF. The CDR3 nucleotides read TGTGCTAGCAGCTTAGGTCCGGGACTAATTAGCCAAGAGACCCAGTACTTC.

The chain has TRBV18 and TRBJ1-1; possibly TRBD1 for D (5 bases). The germline V and J ends were trimmed by 6 bases and 2 bases, with 13 bases remaining between them. CDR3 size: 14 residues. Germline V lookup: CDR1 KGHSH, CDR2 LQKENI. CDR3: CASSPGRANTEAFF. The CDR3 DNA follows: TGTGCCAGCTCTCCCGGCAGGGCAAACACTGAAGCTTTCTTT.

V and J are TRBV6-5 and TRBJ2-1, with D perhaps being TRBD1 or TRBD2 (5 bases each). The length of the CDR3 is 13 residues. Germline-derived CDR1 and CDR2 are MNHEY and SVGAGI. Between the trimmed V and J ends, which lost 6 bases and 12 bases, there was a span of 18 bases. CDR3 region: CASRGTDSWGQFF. The DNA of the CDR3 is TGTGCCAGCAGGGGGACGGATTCTTGGGGGCAGTTCTTC.

The rearrangement joins TRBV4-1 to TRBJ2-7, with 11 bases fitting TRBD2. The J segment lost 4 bases and the V segment lost 3 bases, leaving 5 bases of the junction unmatched. Per the germline V gene, CDR1 is MGHRA and CDR2 is YSYEKL. This CDR3 comprises 15 residues. As DNA, the CDR3 is TGCGCCAGCAGCCAGGGGCTAGCGGGAGGATACGAGCAGTACTTC. Residues: CASSQGLAGGYEQYF.

J is TRBJ2-2 and V is TRBV29-1; D uncertain. Germline CDR1 reads SQVTM; CDR2 reads ANQGSEA. Trimming removed 3 bases at V and 7 bases at J, with 9 bases between. CDR3 length: 12 amino acids. CDR3 DNA: TGCAGCGTTGAGGACCAAATCGGGGAGCTGTTTTTT. It translates to CSVEDQIGELFF.

This clone was seen more than once but under ten times. The rearrangement uses TRBV9 and TRBJ1-5; possibly TRBD1 for D (5 bases). The germline V gene has CDR1 SGDLS and CDR2 YYNGEE. Deletions cut 3 bases from V and 9 bases from J, with 16 bases between. The CDR3 length is 14 residues. For the CDR3, the DNA is TGTGCCAGCAGCGAAGGAGGCAGGGTGGGGCCCCAGCATTTT. This translates into CASSEGGRVGPQHF.

This chain links TRBV10-1 with TRBJ2-1; 7 positions match TRBD2. Germline CDR1 WNHNN, CDR2 SYGVQD (reference sequence). V was pared by 5 bases and J by 7 bases, with 8 bases of the junction left unmatched. The CDR3 has 14 amino acids. The CDR3 DNA reads as TGCGCCAGCAGTTGGGGAGGGGCCGATAATGAGCAGTTCTTC. This encodes CASSWGGADNEQFF.

The rearrangement uses TRBV13 and TRBJ2-5; tentative D call: TRBD2 (5 bases). Trimming stripped 2 bases from V and 4 bases from J, with 17 bases between. The CDR3 spans 16 residues. Germline V gene sequence: CDR1 PRHDT, CDR2 FYEKMQ (reference sequence). The chain's CDR3 is CASSLKTPGSGETQYF. The CDR3 DNA follows: TGTGCCAGCAGCTTAAAAACCCCGGGGAGTGGAGAGACCCAGTACTTC. Based on the CDR3 plus reference TRBV13 and TRBJ2-5, the full variable domain is AAGVIQSPRHLIKEKRETATLKCYPIPRHDTVYWYQQGPGQDPQFLISFYEKMQSDKGSIPDRFSAQQFSDYHSELNMSSLELGDSALYFCASSLKTPGSGETQYFGPGTRLLVL.

The rearrangement uses TRBV7-6 and TRBJ2-1, with D unclear. The germline gives CDR1 SGHVS, CDR2 FNYEAQ. Between the trimmed V and J ends, which lost 1 base and 7 bases, there was a span of 11 bases. The CDR3 is 14 residues long. The CDR3 protein is CASSLEARWNEQFF. The CDR3 nucleotides are TGTGCCAGCAGCTTAGAGGCTAGATGGAATGAGCAGTTCTTC. Full variable domain (rest looked up from reference TRBV7-6 and TRBJ2-1): GAGVSQSPRYKVTKRGQDVALRCDPISGHVSLYWYRQALGQGPEFLTYFNYEAQQDKSGLPNDRFSAERPEGSISTLTIQRTEQRDSAMYRCASSLEARWNEQFFGPGTRLTVL.

V is TRBV9 and J is TRBJ2-3; TRBD2 matches 11 bases. The ends lost 4 bases at V and 1 base at J; junction bases unmatched: 5. Germline lookup yields CDR1 SGDLS and CDR2 YYNGEE. The CDR3 is 16 amino acids. The CDR3 region is CASSLILAGGTDTQYF. Written as DNA, the CDR3 is TGTGCCAGCAGCCTTATACTAGCGGGGGGCACAGATACGCAGTATTTT.

J is TRBJ2-1 and V is TRBV7-9; TRBD2 aligns across 15 bases. The CDR3 loop spans 18 amino acids. Germline V CDR1 and CDR2: SEHNR, FQNEAQ (reference sequence). After removal of 5 bases from V and 4 bases from J, the junction contained 9 bases not matched to a gene. CDR3 sequence: CASSRPGLAGGMYNEQFF. The CDR3, as DNA: TGTGCCAGCAGCAGGCCGGGACTAGCGGGAGGAATGTACAATGAGCAGTTCTTC.

J is TRBJ2-7 and V is TRBV7-2; no firm D call. Germline CDR1 reads SGHTA; CDR2 reads FQGNSA. The CDR3 is made up of 13 amino acids. Deletions cut 3 bases from V and 1 base from J, with 7 bases between. This CDR3 reads CASSFYRSYEQYF. The CDR3, as DNA: TGTGCCAGCAGCTTTTATAGATCCTACGAGCAGTACTTC.

The chain couples TRBV19 to TRBJ1-1; 10 positions match TRBD1. The CDR3 loop spans 13 amino acids. CDR1 and CDR2 (germline): LNHDA, SQIVND (reference sequence). The V gene end was trimmed by 9 bases and the J gene end by 2 bases; junction bases not matched to a gene: 3. The CDR3 coding sequence is TGTGCCAGCAAGACAGGGGGCAACACTGAAGCTTTCTTT. Translating gives CASKTGGNTEAFF.